This T cell receptor beta chain was found in a study of CD8 T cells in ankylosing spondylitis. Study results and caveats: About 8 highly homologous variants made up a TCR beta motif, and this motif appeared characteristic of ankylosing spondylitis blood.

TCRdb analysed the 5' RACE reads with MiXCR anew, one entry per CDR3 protein. The table shows approximately 250,000 distinct CDR3 sequences, with more than 9% occurring only once. This clonotype occurred many times. The target antigen is unknown. Germline-derived CDR1 and CDR2 are LGHDT and YNNKEL (reference sequence). V shed 4 bases and J shed 2 bases, with 16 bases lying between them. This CDR3 region has 16 residues. The sequence was collected from a male donor with ankylosing spondylitis or in good health (not recorded which). The sequenced sample was blood, either unsorted or a sorted T cell fraction (not recorded which). The gene calls are TRBV3-1 and TRBJ2-3; the D gene is possibly TRBD2 (5 bases). CDR3 coding DNA: TGTGCCAGCAGCCTGGCCGGTACTAGGCCCACAGATACGCAGTATTTT. Encoded protein: CASSLAGTRPTDTQYF.